These T cell receptor beta chains were read from a single sample in a study of cytomegalovirus exposure and HLA in healthy donors. The data were produced by immunoSEQ multiplex PCR, yet TCRdb's version contains in-frame clones alone and is incomplete. The sample has under 200,000 clones; 81% are singletons. The sample taken for sequencing was PBMCs. Receptors were obtained from a woman aged 18-29 years in good health and CMV-seronegative. Each CDR3 is given with its conserved first and last residue. The order of the fields is D gene, clone size, V gene, J gene, CDR3 DNA, CDR3 protein. A D gene is named only where the DNA matches it firmly. Size tells how often a clone was seen (once, few, many) or the class of an expanded clone, and some rows leave it out.

NA	NA	TRBV11-2	TRBJ1-5	TGTGCCAGCAGCTTAGGGGGGCTGGGGTCGCCCCAGCATTTT	CASSLGGLGSPQHF
TRBD1	NA	TRBV10-3	TRBJ2-3	TGTGCCATCAGTGAGACCCTCTTTACAGGGGCGGGCACAGATACGCAGTATTTT	CAISETLFTGAGTDTQYF
TRBD1	NA	TRBV19	TRBJ1-2	TGTGCCAGTAACCGACAGGGATCTAACTATGGCTACACCTTC	CASNRQGSNYGYTF
TRBD2	NA	TRBV18	TRBJ2-7	TGTGCCAGCTCACCTAGCGGGGGGGCCCACGAGCAGTACTTC	CASSPSGGAHEQYF
NA	NA	TRBV7-8	TRBJ2-1	TGTGCCAGCAGCTCCCCCCAGGGGAGCCCAAACAATGAGCAGTTCTTC	CASSSPQGSPNNEQFF
TRBD1	NA	TRBV29-1	TRBJ1-3	TGCAGCGTCGCGGGACAGGGGCCTGGAAACACCATATATTTT	CSVAGQGPGNTIYF
TRBD1	NA	TRBV7-9	TRBJ1-2	TGTGCCAGCAGCCCCTGGACAGGGGTGGACTATGGCTACACCTTC	CASSPWTGVDYGYTF
TRBD1	NA	TRBV27	TRBJ2-5	TGTGCCAGCAGTTCCAGGACAGGGAAAGAGACCCAGTACTTC	CASSSRTGKETQYF
NA	NA	TRBV6-5	TRBJ2-2	TGTGCCAGCAGAGACGGGGCCGGGGAGCTGTTTTTT	CASRDGAGELFF
NA	NA	TRBV28	TRBJ1-2	TGTGCCAGCAGTTTATCCGCTATGATGCTATCCTACACCTTC	CASSLSAMMLSYTF
NA	NA	TRBV5-4	TRBJ2-7	TGTGCCAGCAGCACATACAGGGCTGGCTCCTACGAGCAGTACTTC	CASSTYRAGSYEQYF
NA	NA	TRBV28	TRBJ2-7	TGTGCCAGCAGTTTAATTGGCGCAGGGGTCTCCTACGAGCAGTACTTC	CASSLIGAGVSYEQYF
TRBD1	few	TRBV7-9	TRBJ2-7	TGTGCCAGCAGTTATATAGGGGGCGAAGCCTACGAGCAGTACTTC	CASSYIGGEAYEQYF
NA	NA	TRBV18	TRBJ1-6	TGTGCCAGCTCACCTTCGACAGGCCGAATAAATTCACCCCTCCACTTT	CASSPSTGRINSPLHF
TRBD1	NA	TRBV28	TRBJ1-1	TGTGCCAGCACGGGACAGGGAAGGTCTGAAGCTTTCTTT	CASTGQGRSEAFF
TRBD1	NA	TRBV9	TRBJ1-1	TGTGCCAGCAGCGTAGGACAGGGTAACACTGAAGCTTTCTTT	CASSVGQGNTEAFF
TRBD2	NA	TRBV27	TRBJ2-1	TGTGCCAGCAGTTTATTGGCCGCAAGCGGGGGGACCTACAATGAGCAGTTCTTC	CASSLLAASGGTYNEQFF
TRBD1	NA	TRBV13	TRBJ2-7	TGTGCCAGCAGCTCTTACCGGGACAGGGGGGACGAGCAGTACTTC	CASSSYRDRGDEQYF
NA	NA	TRBV6-6	TRBJ2-2	TGTGCCAGCAGTTACCTGAGGGTCGAATACACCGGGGAGCTGTTTTTT	CASSYLRVEYTGELFF
TRBD1	few	TRBV2	TRBJ1-2	TGTGCCAGCAGGGGACAGGGAGTGGAGGGCTACACCTTC	CASRGQGVEGYTF
NA	NA	TRBV15	TRBJ1-2	TGTGCCACCAGCCCAGGACGTTTCCAGGGGCAAGGCTACACCTTC	CATSPGRFQGQGYTF
NA	NA	TRBV4-2	TRBJ2-6	TGTGCCAGCAGCCAAGACATGCAGGGCTCTTCTGGGGCCAACGTCCTGACTTTC	CASSQDMQGSSGANVLTF
NA	NA	TRBV5-4	TRBJ2-7	TGTGCCAGCAGCTTGGGTCGGCTAGTCTACGAGCAGTACTTC	CASSLGRLVYEQYF
NA	NA	TRBV4-1	TRBJ2-1	TGCGCCAGCAGCCAAGATTGGATAGCGGAGCCCTACAATGAGCAGTTCTTC	CASSQDWIAEPYNEQFF
TRBD1	NA	TRBV28	TRBJ1-5	TGTGCCAGCAGGACAGGGAGTCAGCCCCAGCATTTT	CASRTGSQPQHF
NA	NA	TRBV7-6	TRBJ2-3	TGTGCCAGCAGCCTGAGTCAAGCGGTTGACACAGATACGCAGTATTTT	CASSLSQAVDTDTQYF
NA	NA	TRBV18	TRBJ1-1	TGTGCCAGCTCACCACCTATACAGGGAGTCACTGAAGCTTTCTTT	CASSPPIQGVTEAFF
NA	NA	TRBV14	TRBJ2-7	TGTGCCAGCAGCCAAGATCCGCCGGGAGCAGGGTACGAGCAGTACTTC	CASSQDPPGAGYEQYF
NA	NA	TRBV5-1	TRBJ1-1	TGCGCCAGTTGCGACCAACAGGGGAACACTGAAGCTTTCTTT	CASCDQQGNTEAFF
NA	NA	TRBV15	TRBJ2-2	TGTGCCACCAGCAGATCCGGGAATCCGGCCGGGGAGCTGTTTTTT	CATSRSGNPAGELFF
TRBD1	NA	TRBV6-5	TRBJ1-1	TGTGCCAGCAGTTACCCGGGACAGTCCACTGAAGCTTTCTTT	CASSYPGQSTEAFF
NA	NA	TRBV15	TRBJ1-2	TGTGCCACCAGTTTAGCCCAACACAGGTTCGATCCGTGCTACACCTTC	CATSLAQHRFDPCYTF
TRBD1	NA	TRBV7-3	TRBJ2-7	TGTGCCAGCAGCTCCTACAGGGGCTCCGAGCAGTACTTC	CASSSYRGSEQYF
NA	NA	TRBV18	TRBJ1-1	TGTGCCAGCCCACCATCCCGGAACACTGAAGCTTTCTTT	CASPPSRNTEAFF
NA	NA	TRBV7-9	TRBJ2-7	TGTGCCAGCAGCTTAGTAGGGGCAGGGCGTGGCGAGCAGTACTTC	CASSLVGAGRGEQYF
NA	NA	TRBV5-1	TRBJ2-7	TGCGCCAGCAGCTTAGAACAGGGCTACGAGCAGTACTTC	CASSLEQGYEQYF
TRBD1	NA	TRBV10-1	TRBJ2-7	TGCGCCAGCAGCCAGGGACAGGGGGCCTACGAGCAGTACTTC	CASSQGQGAYEQYF
TRBD1	NA	TRBV2	TRBJ2-7	TGTGCCAGCAGAACCCGGACAGGGCAAGGCTACGAGCAGTACTTC	CASRTRTGQGYEQYF
NA	NA	TRBV6-5	TRBJ2-3	TGTGCCAGCAGTTACTCGTGGGAGCGCACAGATACGCAGTATTTT	CASSYSWERTDTQYF
NA	NA	TRBV5-4	TRBJ2-1	TGTGCCAGCAGCTTCGGGATTGAGCAGTTCTTC	CASSFGIEQFF
TRBD2	once	TRBV11-2	TRBJ2-7	TGTGCCAGCAGCTTAGGGGGGGGCTCCTACGAGCAGTACTTC	CASSLGGGSYEQYF